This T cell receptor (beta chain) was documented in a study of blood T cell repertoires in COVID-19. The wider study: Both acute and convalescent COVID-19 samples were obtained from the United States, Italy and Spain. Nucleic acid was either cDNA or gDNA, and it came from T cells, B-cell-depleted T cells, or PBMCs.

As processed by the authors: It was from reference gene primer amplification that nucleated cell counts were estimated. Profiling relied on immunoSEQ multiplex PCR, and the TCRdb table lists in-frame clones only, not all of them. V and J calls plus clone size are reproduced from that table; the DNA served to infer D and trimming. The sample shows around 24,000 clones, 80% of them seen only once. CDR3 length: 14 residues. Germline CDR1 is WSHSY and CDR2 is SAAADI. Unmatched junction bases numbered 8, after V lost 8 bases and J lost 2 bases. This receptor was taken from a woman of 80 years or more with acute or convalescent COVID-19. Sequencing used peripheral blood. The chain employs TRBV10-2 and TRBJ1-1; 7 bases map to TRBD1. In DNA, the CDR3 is TGCGCCAGCGGATGGGGACAGATAAACACTGAAGCTTTCTTT. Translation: CASGWGQINTEAFF.